The clone carrying this TCR beta chain showed up just a few times. V trimming: 7 bases; J trimming: 5 bases; junction bases outside the gene matches: 9. CDR1 and CDR2 (germline): SGHRS, YFSETQ. This CDR3 comprises 14 residues. TCR beta CDR3 regions were amplified from RNA transcripts. First-round RT-PCR of the TCR CDR3 relied on the HTBI primer set. TCRdb ran MiXCR on the multiplex PCR reads and lists one entry per CDR3 protein. Of around 370,000 distinct CDR3 sequences in the sample, roughly 18% were seen once. These data belong to a study of T cells in Graves' hyperthyroidism and ophthalmopathy. The rearrangement joins TRBV5-1 to TRBJ2-5; 9 bases map to TRBD2. The material sequenced was blood. This clonotype was sampled from a young man with Graves' ophthalmopathy. The CDR3 loop reads CASHSGGFFETQYF. CDR3 DNA sequence: TGCGCCAGCCATAGCGGGGGCTTTTTTGAGACCCAGTACTTC.